This is a list of T cell receptor beta chains from one sample in a study of OX40 agonist ivuxolimab in advanced cancers. The method was immunoSEQ multiplex PCR; TCRdb's version includes in-frame clones alone and lacks a portion of them. The sample holds 20,000 to 25,000 clones; 75% to 85% are singletons and the top ten take roughly 9.8%. This material consisted of CD4+ or CD8+ T cells sorted from blood, taken in a trial of the OX40 agonist ivuxolimab. These receptor sequences come from an adult with an advanced solid tumor such as melanoma, head and neck, liver or kidney cancer. Each CDR3 is given with its conserved first and last residue. Each record gives: D gene, J gene, clone size, V gene, CDR3 protein, CDR3 DNA. D genes are given only for firm matches. Not all rows give a size; the values are once, few, many and, for expanded clones, a class.

D: .
J: TRBJ2-5
size: once
V: TRBV7-6
CDR3: CASSPLGSEGETQYF
DNA: TGTGCCAGCAGCCCACTGGGATCAGAGGGGGAGACCCAGTACTTC

D: .
J: TRBJ2-2
size: .
V: TRBV5-1
CDR3: CASRQNTGELFF
DNA: TGCGCCAGCAGGCAGAACACCGGGGAGCTGTTTTTT

D: TRBD1
J: TRBJ1-5
size: .
V: TRBV10-2
CDR3: CASSESWDRAAQPQHF
DNA: TGCGCCAGCAGTGAGTCCTGGGACAGGGCCGCCCAGCCCCAGCATTTT

D: .
J: TRBJ1-4
size: .
V: TRBV4-2
CDR3: CASSYRGLNEKLFF
DNA: TGTGCCAGCAGCTACCGGGGCCTTAATGAAAAACTGTTTTTT

D: TRBD1
J: TRBJ1-5
size: .
V: TRBV7-6
CDR3: CASSIGQGGGNQPQHF
DNA: TGTGCCAGCAGCATCGGACAGGGCGGGGGCAATCAGCCCCAGCATTTT

D: TRBD1
J: TRBJ1-1
size: few
V: TRBV6-1
CDR3: CASTRTGNEAFF
DNA: TGTGCCAGCACCCGGACAGGGAATGAAGCTTTCTTT

D: TRBD2
J: TRBJ2-1
size: few
V: TRBV18
CDR3: CASSPPGLAGQNEQFF
DNA: TGTGCCAGCTCACCACCGGGACTAGCGGGCCAAAATGAGCAGTTCTTC

D: .
J: TRBJ2-2
size: .
V: TRBV6-5
CDR3: CASSPSDLSTGELFF
DNA: TGTGCCAGCAGTCCTTCAGATCTAAGCACCGGGGAGCTGTTTTTT

D: TRBD1
J: TRBJ1-1
size: .
V: TRBV6-4
CDR3: CASSRRSLTGGITEAFF
DNA: TGTGCCAGCAGTCGAAGATCCCTGACAGGGGGTATCACTGAAGCTTTCTTT

D: .
J: TRBJ1-1
size: .
V: TRBV5-6
CDR3: CASLFGGASGNTEAFF
DNA: TGTGCCAGCCTCTTTGGGGGGGCCTCCGGGAACACTGAAGCTTTCTTT

D: .
J: TRBJ2-2
size: .
V: TRBV27
CDR3: CASSLGRGNTGELFF
DNA: TGTGCCAGCAGCCTCGGACGGGGAAACACCGGGGAGCTGTTTTTT

D: TRBD1
J: TRBJ1-5
size: .
V: TRBV6-1
CDR3: CASRDRGQGRQPQHF
DNA: TGTGCCAGCAGGGATCGAGGACAGGGAAGGCAGCCCCAGCATTTT

D: TRBD1
J: TRBJ2-2
size: .
V: TRBV19
CDR3: CASSILTGRTNTGELFF
DNA: TGTGCCAGTAGTATCCTGACAGGGAGAACGAACACCGGGGAGCTGTTTTTT

D: .
J: TRBJ2-5
size: few
V: TRBV6-5
CDR3: CASKIRGIQETQYF
DNA: TGTGCCAGCAAAATACGCGGGATCCAAGAGACCCAGTACTTC

D: TRBD1
J: TRBJ1-1
size: .
V: TRBV18
CDR3: CASSPDRGSTEAFF
DNA: TGTGCCAGCTCACCGGACAGGGGGAGCACTGAAGCTTTCTTT

D: .
J: TRBJ2-2
size: .
V: TRBV25-1
CDR3: CASRAGGGMGTGELFF
DNA: TGTGCCAGCAGGGCCGGTGGGGGAATGGGCACCGGGGAGCTGTTTTTT

D: .
J: TRBJ1-6
size: few
V: TRBV25-1
CDR3: CASRGDTVSYNSPLHF
DNA: TGTGCCAGCAGGGGAGATACAGTTTCCTATAATTCACCCCTCCACTTT

D: TRBD2
J: TRBJ2-5
size: .
V: TRBV5-4
CDR3: CASSQRLAGETQYF
DNA: TGTGCCAGCAGCCAACGACTAGCGGGGGAGACCCAGTACTTC

D: TRBD1
J: TRBJ1-1
size: .
V: TRBV19
CDR3: CASATGGSLNTEAFF
DNA: TGTGCCAGCGCGACAGGGGGCTCGTTGAACACTGAAGCTTTCTTT

D: .
J: TRBJ2-3
size: few
V: TRBV2
CDR3: CASTRGGKGADTQYF
DNA: TGTGCCAGCACTAGGGGGGGGAAGGGCGCAGATACGCAGTATTTT

D: TRBD2
J: TRBJ2-1
size: few
V: TRBV29-1
CDR3: CSVGTSGGRSYNEQFF
DNA: TGCAGCGTCGGGACTAGCGGGGGCCGCTCCTACAATGAGCAGTTCTTC

D: .
J: TRBJ2-5
size: .
V: TRBV30
CDR3: CAWKTSTQYF
DNA: TGTGCCTGGAAGACTTCCACCCAGTACTTC

D: TRBD2
J: TRBJ2-1
size: .
V: TRBV7-9
CDR3: CASSFSRGDYNEQFF
DNA: TGTGCCAGCAGCTTTAGCCGGGGGGACTACAATGAGCAGTTCTTC

D: .
J: TRBJ2-5
size: .
V: TRBV9
CDR3: CASSVGSSGYRETQYF
DNA: TGTGCCAGCAGCGTAGGATCTTCTGGATACCGTGAGACCCAGTACTTC

D: .
J: TRBJ2-7
size: .
V: TRBV19
CDR3: CASSHQGYSSYEQYF
DNA: TGTGCCAGTAGTCACCAGGGGTACAGCTCCTACGAGCAGTACTTC

D: TRBD1
J: TRBJ1-6
size: once
V: TRBV5-1
CDR3: CASSVGQGITANSPLHF
DNA: TGCGCCAGCAGCGTAGGACAGGGGATCACTGCGAATTCACCCCTCCACTTT

D: .
J: TRBJ2-1
size: .
V: TRBV4-1
CDR3: CASSQVDLISYNEQFF
DNA: TGCGCCAGCAGCCAAGTGGATCTTATCTCCTACAATGAGCAGTTCTTC

D: .
J: TRBJ2-7
size: .
V: TRBV6-1
CDR3: CASRSPLNEQYF
DNA: TGTGCCAGCAGGAGCCCCCTAAACGAGCAGTACTTC

D: .
J: TRBJ1-1
size: .
V: TRBV7-2
CDR3: CASSPGGVRTEAFF
DNA: TGTGCCAGCAGCCCGGGGGGAGTTCGCACTGAAGCTTTCTTT

D: .
J: TRBJ2-5
size: .
V: TRBV5-1
CDR3: CASSLVSSLETQYF
DNA: TGCGCCAGCAGCTTGGTTTCTAGCCTAGAGACCCAGTACTTC

D: .
J: TRBJ2-2
size: .
V: TRBV19
CDR3: CASTPRGRDNTGELFF
DNA: TGTGCCAGTACCCCAAGGGGACGGGACAACACCGGGGAGCTGTTTTTT

D: TRBD2
J: TRBJ2-3
size: .
V: TRBV2
CDR3: CASTGGGTDTQYF
DNA: TGTGCCAGCACTGGGGGGGGCACAGATACGCAGTATTTT

D: TRBD1
J: TRBJ2-3
size: .
V: TRBV18
CDR3: CASSPPGGRGTDTQYF
DNA: TGTGCCAGCTCACCTCCAGGGGGCCGGGGCACAGATACGCAGTATTTT

D: .
J: TRBJ2-6
size: .
V: TRBV4-2
CDR3: CASSPSVAEWGANVLTF
DNA: TGTGCCAGCAGCCCCTCGGTGGCGGAATGGGGGGCCAACGTCCTGACTTTC

D: .
J: TRBJ1-4
size: few
V: TRBV7-9
CDR3: CASSFAQGGNEKLFF
DNA: TGTGCCAGCAGCTTCGCTCAGGGTGGTAATGAAAAACTGTTTTTT

D: TRBD1
J: TRBJ2-7
size: .
V: TRBV5-1
CDR3: CASRTGPYEQYF
DNA: TGCGCCAGCCGGACAGGGCCCTACGAGCAGTACTTC

D: .
J: TRBJ1-2
size: few
V: TRBV12-5
CDR3: CASADEGNYGYTF
DNA: TGTGCTAGTGCCGATGAAGGGAACTATGGCTACACCTTC

D: .
J: TRBJ2-5
size: .
V: TRBV5-6
CDR3: CASSLALVPVQETQYF
DNA: TGTGCCAGCAGCTTGGCCCTGGTCCCGGTCCAAGAGACCCAGTACTTC

D: .
J: TRBJ1-1
size: .
V: TRBV5-1
CDR3: CASSLDQGTTEAFF
DNA: TGCGCCAGCAGCTTGGACCAGGGTACTACCGAAGCTTTCTTT

D: .
J: TRBJ2-3
size: .
V: TRBV4-3
CDR3: CASSQGPGAVTDTQYF
DNA: TGCGCCAGCAGCCAAGGTCCGGGGGCGGTTACAGATACGCAGTATTTT

D: .
J: TRBJ1-2
size: .
V: TRBV5-4
CDR3: CASSPGSNYGYTF
DNA: TGTGCCAGCAGCCCAGGGAGTAACTATGGCTACACCTTC

D: TRBD2
J: TRBJ2-2
size: few
V: TRBV14
CDR3: CASSQVGGRHPGELFF
DNA: TGTGCCAGCAGCCAAGTCGGGGGGAGGCATCCCGGGGAGCTGTTTTTT

D: TRBD1
J: TRBJ1-1
size: .
V: TRBV14
CDR3: CASSPRQGGNTEAFF
DNA: TGTGCCAGCAGCCCAAGACAGGGAGGGAACACTGAAGCTTTCTTT

D: .
J: TRBJ2-1
size: once
V: TRBV11-2
CDR3: CASSSPRGEQFF
DNA: TGTGCCAGCAGCTCGCCGAGGGGTGAGCAGTTCTTC

D: .
J: TRBJ2-3
size: .
V: TRBV30
CDR3: CAWSVGSTDTQYF
DNA: TGTGCCTGGAGTGTCGGAAGCACAGATACGCAGTATTTT

D: TRBD1
J: TRBJ1-2
size: .
V: TRBV14
CDR3: CASSPGTGPGYTF
DNA: TGTGCCAGCAGCCCCGGGACAGGACCGGGCTACACCTTC

D: TRBD2
J: TRBJ2-5
size: .
V: TRBV6-6
CDR3: CASSDSGGARETQYF
DNA: TGTGCCAGCAGTGATAGCGGGGGGGCTAGGGAGACCCAGTACTTC

D: .
J: TRBJ1-2
size: .
V: TRBV30
CDR3: CAWSLDIQNYGYTF
DNA: TGTGCCTGGAGTTTGGACATTCAGAACTATGGCTACACCTTC

D: TRBD2
J: TRBJ2-3
size: .
V: TRBV18
CDR3: CASSPGLAVDTQYF
DNA: TGTGCCAGCTCACCGGGACTAGCAGTAGATACGCAGTATTTT

D: .
J: TRBJ1-1
size: .
V: TRBV4-2
CDR3: CASSQDLSPTEAFF
DNA: TGTGCCAGCAGCCAAGATCTCTCCCCCACTGAAGCTTTCTTT

D: .
J: TRBJ1-4
size: .
V: TRBV6-1
CDR3: CASNGRGDNEKLFF
DNA: TGTGCCAGCAATGGTAGAGGAGATAATGAAAAACTGTTTTTT

D: TRBD1
J: TRBJ1-2
size: medium-sized
V: TRBV10-1
CDR3: CASSENRQGTGGYTF
DNA: TGCGCCAGCAGTGAAAACCGACAGGGAACGGGGGGCTACACCTTC

D: .
J: TRBJ1-1
size: few
V: TRBV6-5
CDR3: CASSLLRENTEAFF
DNA: TGTGCCAGCAGTTTGTTACGGGAGAACACTGAAGCTTTCTTT

D: .
J: TRBJ2-1
size: .
V: TRBV19
CDR3: CASSIFGLSYNEQFF
DNA: TGTGCCAGTAGTATATTTGGTCTCTCCTACAATGAGCAGTTCTTC